The source of this T cell receptor (beta chain) is a study of Graves' ophthalmopathy and Graves' hyperthyroidism. Trimming removed 1 base from V and 10 bases from J, with 11 bases in between. The germline V gene has CDR1 SGHDN and CDR2 FVKESK. The CDR3 is made up of 12 amino acids. Eligible hyperthyroidism cases comprised new diagnoses of under 2 months' duration in individuals aged 18 to 65. This clonotype was picked up many times. RNA served as the template for amplifying TCR beta CDR3 regions. RT-PCR in the first round used HTBI primers; a second-round multiplex PCR followed. A single record per CDR3 protein comes from TCRdb applying MiXCR to the multiplex PCR reads. The data show roughly 610,000 distinct CDR3 sequences, about 20% seen once.

The receptor comes from a woman younger than 35 with stable Graves' hyperthyroidism. Some clones in this sample may be carry-over from other donors' samples. Sequencing was done on a sample of peripheral blood. This sequence joins TRBV14 and TRBJ2-7; D is uncertain. The CDR3 DNA is TGTGCCAGCAGCCAAGTGGAAAGGTTCCAGTACTTC. Protein: CASSQVERFQYF.